The entry below gives a single T cell receptor beta chain sequence along with its context. This sample was taken from a study of OX40 agonist ivuxolimab in advanced cancers. Sequenced by immunoSEQ multiplex PCR; TCRdb stores in-frame clones only, minus some. Of 85,000 to 90,000 clones listed, approximately 85% were seen once; the top ten hold 0.22%. CDR3 length: 15 amino acids. The chain uses TRBV21-1 and TRBJ1-2; TRBD1 is the table's D call and was not checked against the DNA. TRBV21-1 has pseudogene status. The sequence came from an adult with an advanced solid tumor such as melanoma, head and neck, liver or kidney cancer. This material consisted of CD4+ or CD8+ T cells sorted from blood, taken in a trial of the OX40 agonist ivuxolimab. The CDR3 is CASRVPGTGGYGYTF. For the CDR3, the DNA is TGTGCCAGCAGGGTTCCCGGGACAGGGGGCTATGGCTACACCTTC.